The clone carrying this TCR beta chain was observed a few times. Its antigen is still unknown. PCR was performed a second time for about 7 to 11 cycles using a sample-barcoded 5' primer and a J-beta primer mix. Every single cDNA molecule received a tag from a template-switch adaptor with 12 random nucleotides. TCRdb ran MiXCR on the 5' RACE reads and lists one entry per CDR3 protein. The top ten clones hold under 8% of a sample with roughly 1,500,000 distinct CDR3 sequences, 40% to 50% of them seen once. This sample was included in a study of blood T cells in healthy people across ages. General study results and limits: Roughly linearly, TCR beta diversity per million T cells fell as age increased.

Germline CDR1 SGHRS, CDR2 YFSETQ. The CDR3 consists of 16 residues. The V gene lost 3 bases and the J gene lost 7 bases, with 22 bases spanning the gap. This clonotype was obtained from a woman aged 18-29 years in good health. The sequenced sample consisted of blood. V is TRBV5-1 and J is TRBJ1-1; D is perhaps TRBD1 (5 bases). The CDR3 here is CASSWGLSGDSIEAFF. For the CDR3, the DNA is TGCGCCAGCAGCTGGGGGTTGTCCGGGGATTCTATTGAAGCTTTCTTT.